This TCR beta chain emerged from a study of blood T cell repertoires in COVID-19. The CDR3 has 15 residues. The V segment lost 5 bases and the J segment 0 bases; nucleotides outside the gene matches: 10. Germline V lookup: CDR1 GTSNPN, CDR2 SVGIG (reference sequence). The repertoire was sequenced with immunoSEQ multiplex PCR; TCRdb's copy has only in-frame clones and lacks some. The data contain about 210,000 clones, 84% of them singletons. The rearrangement joins TRBV30 to TRBJ2-7, with 7 bases identical to TRBD1. The TCR was taken from a man over 45 with active or convalescent COVID-19. The sample taken for sequencing was peripheral blood. The DNA of the CDR3 is TGTGCCTGGTTGAGGGGGCGCAGGAGCTCCTACGAGCAGTACTTC. This encodes CAWLRGRRSSYEQYF.